The 30 T cell receptor beta chains reported below all come from one sample, sequenced in a study of blood T cell repertoires in COVID-19. Using immunoSEQ multiplex PCR, the repertoire was profiled, and TCRdb retains in-frame clones only, with some absent. The sample yields some 250,000 clones, around 86% seen once. The sample was peripheral blood. These receptors were obtained from a man older than 75 with acute or convalescent COVID-19.

The chain carries TRBV2 and TRBJ1-5; D ambiguous. This CDR3 region has 14 residues. From germline, CDR1 is SNHLY and CDR2 FYNNEI. The V and J ends lost 1 base and 6 bases respectively, with 10 bases between them. CDR3 amino acids: CASSEGGLFQPQHF. The CDR3 nucleotides are TGTGCCAGCAGTGAAGGTGGACTCTTTCAGCCCCAGCATTTT.

The CDR3 sequence: CASSRFRNEQFF. DNA for the CDR3: TGTGCCAGCAGCCGGTTCAGGAATGAGCAGTTCTTC. This rearrangement joins TRBV3-1 (or the pseudogene TRBV3-2) to TRBJ2-1; D ambiguous. Trimming removed 4 bases at V and 7 bases at J, with 8 bases between. The germline V gene encodes CDR1 LGHDT and CDR2 YNNKEL (reference sequence). This CDR3 has 12 residues.

The V gene is TRBV4-3, the J gene TRBJ2-7; 8 bases match TRBD1. This CDR3 comprises 15 residues. Trimming took 4 bases from V and 3 from J; bases not matched to a gene: 8. The germline V gene encodes CDR1 LGHNA and CDR2 YSLEER. This chain's CDR3 is CASSPTDRGGYEQYF. Here the CDR3 DNA reads TGCGCCAGCAGCCCCACCGACAGGGGCGGCTACGAGCAGTACTTC.

CDR3 coding DNA: TGTGCCAGCAGTTTGGGACACCAATATGGCTACACCTTC. It codes for CASSLGHQYGYTF. This chain connects TRBV12-3 or TRBV12-4 to TRBJ1-2, with D perhaps matching TRBD1 (6 bases). The V and J ends lost 3 bases and 5 bases respectively, with 10 bases between them. The CDR3 sequence is 13 residues long.

This clone was found a few times. The gene calls are TRBV2 and TRBJ2-7, with 9 bases aligning to TRBD1. This CDR3 comprises 12 residues. V lost 7 bases, J lost 3 bases, and 1 base stayed unmatched. The germline gives CDR1 SNHLY, CDR2 FYNNEI. DNA of the CDR3: TGTGCCAGCAACAGGGGGCTCTACGAGCAGTACTTC. Translation gives CASNRGLYEQYF.

In its sample, this clone was seen once. The chain joins TRBV27 to TRBJ2-1; TRBD2 matches at 7 bases. Trimming at V came to 1 base and at J to 7 bases, leaving 13 bases not matched to a gene. The germline V gene encodes CDR1 MNHEY and CDR2 SMNVEV (reference sequence). The CDR3 covers 17 residues. This CDR3 is CASSLWASGPEGNEQFF. As DNA, the CDR3 is TGTGCCAGCAGTTTATGGGCTAGCGGCCCAGAGGGTAATGAGCAGTTCTTC.

About this clone: Relative to the germline gene, one junction end is altered; a read error may explain this. V usage is TRBV7-7 and J usage is TRBJ2-7, with D possibly TRBD1 on 6 matching bases. There are 15 residues in the CDR3. CDR1 SSHAT and CDR2 FNYEAQ come from the germline V gene (reference sequence). In nucleotides, the CDR3 is TGTGCTAGCAGCTTAGCTCGTACAGGGACGGACGAGCAGTACTTC. It yields the protein CASSLARTGTDEQYF.

The CDR3 spells CASSWLSSGNTIYF. DNA of the CDR3: TGTGCCAGCAGTTGGCTGTCCTCTGGAAACACCATATATTTT. The rearrangement links TRBV28 to TRBJ1-3, with D hard to call. Trimming removed 4 bases from V and 0 bases from J, with 7 bases in between. CDR1 is MDHEN, CDR2 SYDVKM, per germline. CDR3 length equals 14 residues.

This clone came up once. The chain carries TRBV24-1 and TRBJ1-5; possibly TRBD1 for D (5 bases). V dropped 2 bases and J dropped 0 bases, with 13 bases sitting between them. This CDR3 region has 17 residues. Germline V gene lookup returns CDR1 KGHDR and CDR2 SFDVKD. CDR3 nucleotide sequence: TGTGCCACCAGTGATTACAAGGACACGTATAGCAATCAGCCCCAGCATTTT. Its protein is CATSDYKDTYSNQPQHF.

The V and J genes are TRBV10-3 and TRBJ2-3; the match to TRBD2 covers 11 bases. Germline assignment: CDR1 ENHRY and CDR2 SYGVKD. V was pared by 6 bases and J by 1 base, with 6 bases of the junction left unmatched. This CDR3 is built from 16 residues. The CDR3 DNA follows: TGTGCCATCAGCCTACTAGCGGGAGCGGGCACAGATACGCAGTATTTT. It encodes CAISLLAGAGTDTQYF.

The chain uses TRBV6-1 and TRBJ1-2; TRBD1 matches 9 bases. The CDR3 is 18 residues long. Germline CDR1 MNHNS, CDR2 SASEGT. The junction had 14 bases not matched to a gene; V was cut back by 1 base and J by 5 bases. CDR3 sequence (DNA): TGTGCCAGCAGTGAAGGATTGGTAACCGGGACAGGGAGATATGGCTACACCTTC. Its translation is CASSEGLVTGTGRYGYTF.

The chain employs TRBV4-1 and TRBJ2-5, with 7 bases lining up with TRBD2. Germline-derived CDR1 and CDR2 are MGHRA and YSYEKL. After removal of 4 bases from V and 4 bases from J, the junction contained 9 bases not matched to a gene. This CDR3 has 15 amino acids. The CDR3, as DNA: TGCGCCAGCAGCCTCAGGGATCCGGGAGGAGAGACCCAGTACTTC. This gives the protein CASSLRDPGGETQYF.

Concerning this clone itself: Other DNA variants within this sample encode the same CDR3. The chain recombines TRBV28 with TRBJ2-7; D remains ambiguous. Germline V gives CDR1 MDHEN, CDR2 SYDVKM. This CDR3 is 10 amino acids long. V dropped 5 bases and J dropped 3 bases, with 2 bases sitting between them. CDR3 bases: TGTGCCAGCAGTCTCTACGAGCAGTACTTC. As protein: CASSLYEQYF.

The chain employs TRBV7-3 and TRBJ2-7, with TRBD1 identical over 8 bases. This CDR3 spans 15 amino acids. The junction had 4 bases not matched to a gene; V was cut back by 3 bases and J by 0 bases. Per germline, CDR1 SGHTA and CDR2 FQGTGA. CDR3 nucleotides: TGTGCCAGCAGCTTCGGACAGGGCCCCTCCTACGAGCAGTACTTC. Translation gives CASSFGQGPSYEQYF. The variable domain in full, completed from reference TRBV7-3 and TRBJ2-7, reads GAGVSQTPSNKVTEKGKYVELRCDPISGHTALYWYRQSLGQGPEFLIYFQGTGAADDSGLPNDRFFAVRPEGSVSTLKIQRTERGDSAVYLCASSFGQGPSYEQYFGPGTRLTVT.

This chain connects TRBV6-5 to TRBJ2-5, with a possible D match to TRBD1 (5 bases). This CDR3 has 13 residues. Looked up from germline, CDR1 is MNHEY and CDR2 is SVGAGI. Trimming removed 6 bases at V and 2 bases at J, with 10 bases between. The CDR3 loop is CASSKGPQETQYF. CDR3 DNA sequence: TGTGCCAGCAGCAAGGGGCCTCAAGAGACCCAGTACTTC.

The table lists this clone with a count of one. The chain joins TRBV19 to TRBJ2-2, with TRBD2 as a possible D gene (6 bases). CDR3 length: 15 residues. V lost 6 bases to trimming and J lost 1 base, with 12 bases between them. Germline loops: CDR1 LNHDA, CDR2 SQIVND (reference sequence). The CDR3 sequence: CASRGLDKNTGELFF. CDR3 sequence (DNA): TGTGCCAGTAGGGGACTGGACAAGAACACCGGGGAGCTGTTTTTT.

The genes are TRBV6-5 and TRBJ1-2; no clear D. The CDR3 extends over 13 amino acids. Trimming cost V 10 bases and J 4 bases, with 16 bases left between them. Germline V CDR1 and CDR2: MNHEY, SVGAGI. The CDR3 nucleotides are TGTGCCACCCACGGGGTCGGACTCTATGGCTACACCTTC. Amino acids: CATHGVGLYGYTF.

The chain employs TRBV28 and TRBJ2-7; 7 bases align to TRBD2. The junction had 9 bases not matched to a gene; V was cut back by 7 bases and J by 3 bases. This CDR3 is built from 14 residues. Germline V gives CDR1 MDHEN, CDR2 SYDVKM. The CDR3 DNA follows: TGTGCCAGCACCTCGGGCGGGAGCAACTACGAGCAGTACTTC. Translation: CASTSGGSNYEQYF.

The V and J genes are TRBV24-1 and TRBJ2-7; D perhaps matches TRBD2 (5 bases). Trimming stripped 2 bases from V and 2 bases from J, with 12 bases between. The CDR3 is 15 amino acids. Germline V gives CDR1 KGHDR, CDR2 SFDVKD. CDR3 nucleotides: TGTGCCACCAGTGATTCCCGGACTGCTACCTACGAGCAGTACTTC. It codes for CATSDSRTATYEQYF.

The chain uses TRBV24-1 and TRBJ2-1; 11 bases line up with TRBD2. CDR1 is KGHDR and CDR2 is SFDVKD in the germline V gene. The trim removed 10 bases at V and 4 bases at J, leaving 2 bases unmatched. The CDR3 has 13 residues. Here the CDR3 DNA reads TGTGCCACAGGGACTAGCGGTTACAATGAGCAGTTCTTC. Its protein is CATGTSGYNEQFF.

The chain combines TRBV9 with TRBJ1-6; the D gene is possibly TRBD1 (5 bases). V shed 0 bases and J shed 9 bases, with 13 bases lying between them. CDR1 is SGDLS, CDR2 YYNGEE, per germline. The CDR3 extends over 15 amino acids. The CDR3: CASSVVGGESSPLHF. The DNA of the CDR3 is TGTGCCAGCAGCGTAGTCGGAGGGGAGAGTTCACCCCTCCACTTT.

This chain links TRBV5-1 with TRBJ1-1; D might be TRBD1 (6 bases). The CDR3 is 16 amino acids. V lost 4 bases and J lost 1, with 17 bases in between. The V gene's germline CDR1 is SGHRS and CDR2 YFSETQ. The CDR3 sequence is CASSLAARGRNTEAFF. The CDR3 nucleotides are TGCGCCAGCAGCCTGGCGGCCAGGGGTAGGAACACTGAAGCTTTCTTT.

The CDR3 DNA reads as TGCGCCAGCAGCCGGGGACTAGGCAATGAGCAGTTCTTC. Residues: CASSRGLGNEQFF. V and J are TRBV5-1 and TRBJ2-1, with TRBD2 matching over 8 bases. Germline CDR1 is SGHRS and CDR2 is YFSETQ. The V gene end was trimmed by 4 bases and the J gene end by 6 bases; junction bases not matched to a gene: 3. CDR3 length: 13 amino acids.

The chain joins TRBV18 to TRBJ1-1, with a weak D call TRBD1 (6 bases). This CDR3 is 14 amino acids long. CDR1 and CDR2 from the germline V gene are KGHSH and LQKENI. With 0 bases removed from V and 4 bases from J, the gap between germline ends came to 9 bases. CDR3 sequence: CASSPPSGVTEAFF. DNA of the CDR3: TGTGCCAGCTCACCACCGTCAGGGGTCACTGAAGCTTTCTTT.

V is TRBV6-5 and J is TRBJ1-4; TRBD1 agrees at 11 bases. V was pared by 6 bases and J by 6 bases, with 3 bases of the junction left unmatched. This CDR3 has 14 amino acids. Germline V gene lookup returns CDR1 MNHEY and CDR2 SVGAGI. CDR3 sequence (DNA): TGTGCCAGCAGGGGGACAGGGGGTGATGAAAAACTGTTTTTT. Protein: CASRGTGGDEKLFF.

The chain joins TRBV7-9 to TRBJ2-7; maybe TRBD1 (5 bases). Trimming shortened V by 2 bases and J by 2 bases, and 10 bases separated the two germline ends. The CDR3 is 14 residues long. Per germline, CDR1 SEHNR and CDR2 FQNEAQ (reference sequence). The CDR3 protein is CASSLSPGTYEQYF. The CDR3, as DNA: TGTGCCAGCAGCTTAAGTCCAGGGACCTACGAGCAGTACTTC.

This clone has more than one count but fewer than ten. This chain links TRBV6-5 with TRBJ1-6; D unclear. The CDR3 sequence is 14 residues long. Germline values: CDR1 MNHEY, CDR2 SVGAGI. Trimming took 6 bases from V and 5 from J, leaving 11 bases between them. Written as DNA, the CDR3 is TGTGCCAGCAGCCCCATACAGAATAATTCACCCCTCCACTTT. Translating gives CASSPIQNNSPLHF.

The rearrangement uses TRBV6-2 or TRBV6-3 and TRBJ2-6, with TRBD1 as a possible D gene (5 bases). Germline values: CDR1 MNHEY, CDR2 SVGEGT. This CDR3 region has 16 residues. The V end lost 2 bases, the J end lost 2 bases, and 10 bases lay between the germline ends. CDR3 protein: CASSYGQLAGANVLTF. The CDR3 DNA reads as TGTGCCAGCAGTTACGGACAATTAGCTGGGGCCAACGTCCTGACTTTC.

This clone was seen only a few times. This chain uses TRBV29-1 with TRBJ1-1; D not certain. V lost 5 bases and J lost 0, with 10 bases in between. CDR1 and CDR2 from the germline V gene are SQVTM and ANQGSEA. The CDR3 loop spans 13 amino acids. The CDR3 reads CSVRSVLNTEAFF. The CDR3 coding sequence is TGCAGCGTTCGCAGCGTTTTGAACACTGAAGCTTTCTTT.

The chain has TRBV5-1 and TRBJ1-1; TRBD1 aligns across 10 bases. The CDR3 is 16 residues long. Trimming at V came to 4 bases and at J to 4 bases, leaving 10 bases not matched to a gene. The germline CDR1 and CDR2 sequences are SGHRS and YFSETQ. CDR3 sequence (DNA): TGCGCCAGCAGCCGCGGGACAGGGGTCTTATTCACTGAAGCTTTCTTT. Protein product: CASSRGTGVLFTEAFF.